Below, 5 T cell receptor beta chains from the same sample are listed, as sequenced in a study of T cell responses to AZD1222 COVID-19 vaccine. Measured with immunoSEQ multiplex PCR; TCRdb has only the in-frame clones, and not every one. This sample has about 200,000 clones, with around nine tenths found just once. Sequencing was performed on peripheral blood, taken on day 0 of AZD1222 vaccination. Receptors were obtained from an adult in good health.

The V call is TRBV2, the J call TRBJ2-3; possible D gene TRBD1, 6 bases. Deletions cut 3 bases from V and 2 bases from J, with 9 bases between. From germline, CDR1 is SNHLY and CDR2 FYNNEI. The CDR3 contains 14 residues. This chain's CDR3 is CASSESGDTDTQYF. CDR3 DNA sequence: TGTGCCAGCAGTGAGTCAGGGGACACAGATACGCAGTATTTT.

The chain has TRBV30 and TRBJ2-2, with a possible D match to TRBD1 (5 bases). Trimming stripped 8 bases from V and 6 bases from J, with 13 bases between. This CDR3 has 12 residues. Germline CDR1 and CDR2: GTSNPN and SVGIG (reference sequence). The chain's CDR3 is CAGPQGSGELFF. The CDR3 DNA reads TGTGCCGGACCCCAGGGCTCCGGGGAGCTGTTTTTT.

The genes are TRBV6-5 and TRBJ2-1, with a possible D match to TRBD2 (5 bases). Germline V lookup: CDR1 MNHEY, CDR2 SVGAGI. This CDR3 comprises 15 residues. V was pared by 0 bases and J by 9 bases, with 15 bases between. The CDR3 here is CASSYSRTPGGEQFF. In DNA form, the CDR3 reads TGTGCCAGCAGTTACTCTAGGACCCCAGGAGGTGAGCAGTTCTTC.

This clone was seen more than once but under ten times. The chain has TRBV24-1 and TRBJ1-5; TRBD1 is a possible D gene (5 bases). CDR3 length equals 14 residues. V lost 5 bases to trimming and J lost 2 bases, with 9 bases between them. From germline, CDR1 is KGHDR and CDR2 SFDVKD. The chain's CDR3 is CATSGGVGNQPQHF. The CDR3 DNA follows: TGTGCCACCAGTGGAGGGGTTGGCAATCAGCCCCAGCATTTT.

This sequence joins TRBV6-5 and TRBJ1-1, with 7 bases identical to TRBD1. The length of the CDR3 is 15 residues. CDR1 MNHEY and CDR2 SVGAGI come from the germline V gene. V was pared by 7 bases and J by 5 bases, with 13 bases of the junction left unmatched. CDR3 amino acids: CASKQGSTGGTEAFF. In DNA, the CDR3 is TGTGCCAGCAAACAGGGGTCCACCGGGGGAACTGAAGCTTTCTTT.